These 4 T cell receptor beta chains were sequenced from one sample in a study of shared clonotypes between healthy human individuals. Method: immunoSEQ multiplex PCR; TCRdb's copy keeps in-frame clones and lacks some. The table has some 2,100,000 clones, nearly 97% seen once; the top ten hold roughly 0.13%. The sequenced sample consisted of naive CD4+ T cells sorted from blood. The subset: CD45RA+ positively selected. These receptors were collected from a man between 18 and 35 years old in good health.

This rearrangement joins TRBV10-3 to TRBJ1-2, with 7 bases fitting TRBD1. The V segment lost 8 bases and the J segment 7 bases; nucleotides outside the gene matches: 7. The length of the CDR3 is 12 residues. Germline values: CDR1 ENHRY, CDR2 SYGVKD. The CDR3 DNA reads TGTGCCATCCGAGAGGAGGGGGCTGGCTACACCTTC. Its protein product is CAIREEGAGYTF.

The CDR3 region has the DNA TGTGCCACCTTCGAAGATGTGGAGACCCAGTACTTC. It encodes CATFEDVETQYF. V is TRBV28 and J is TRBJ2-5; D remains unclear. V shed 10 bases and J shed 5 bases, with 14 bases lying between them. The germline V gene encodes CDR1 MDHEN and CDR2 SYDVKM. This CDR3 contains 12 residues.

This chain uses TRBV18 with TRBJ1-2, with 8 bases that match TRBD1. The trim removed 5 bases at V and 8 bases at J, leaving 7 bases unmatched. CDR3 length equals 13 residues. The V gene's germline CDR1 is KGHSH and CDR2 LQKENI. The DNA for the CDR3 is TGTGCCAGCTCATCGACAGGGGCGGGAGGCTACACCTTC. This encodes CASSSTGAGGYTF.

The chain combines TRBV7-2 with TRBJ2-7; D is possibly TRBD1 (6 bases). CDR1 is SGHTA and CDR2 is FQGNSA in the germline V gene. V was shortened by 3 bases and J by 3 bases, with 9 bases between the two germline ends. This CDR3 has 13 amino acids. The CDR3 region is CASSFGQNYEQYF. The CDR3 DNA follows: TGTGCCAGCAGCTTCGGACAGAACTACGAGCAGTACTTC.